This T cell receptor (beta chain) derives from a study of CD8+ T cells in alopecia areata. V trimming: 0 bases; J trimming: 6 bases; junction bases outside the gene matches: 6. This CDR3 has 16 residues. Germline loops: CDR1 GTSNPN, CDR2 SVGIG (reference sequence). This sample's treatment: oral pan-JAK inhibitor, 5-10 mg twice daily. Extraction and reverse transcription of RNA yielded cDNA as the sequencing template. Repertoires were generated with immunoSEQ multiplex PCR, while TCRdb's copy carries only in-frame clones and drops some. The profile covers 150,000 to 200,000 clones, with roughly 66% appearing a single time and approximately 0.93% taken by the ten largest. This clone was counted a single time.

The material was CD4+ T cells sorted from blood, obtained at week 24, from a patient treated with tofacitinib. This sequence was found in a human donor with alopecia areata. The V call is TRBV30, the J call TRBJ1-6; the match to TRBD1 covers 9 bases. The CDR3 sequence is CAWSVLGDRANSPLHF. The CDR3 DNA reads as TGTGCCTGGAGTGTACTCGGGGACAGGGCTAATTCACCCCTCCACTTT.